These 27 T cell receptor beta chains were all obtained from the same sample, sequenced in a study of blood T cell repertoires in COVID-19. Generated by immunoSEQ multiplex PCR, the TCRdb table keeps only in-frame clones and is missing some. The table shows approximately 250,000 clones, with approximately 89% occurring only once. Source material: PBMCs or T cells enriched from blood (not recorded which). The receptors were sampled from a woman aged 40 to 50 with acute COVID-19.

The chain uses TRBV10-3 and TRBJ1-4; D gene unclear. The CDR3 totals 15 residues. Per the germline V gene, CDR1 is ENHRY and CDR2 is SYGVKD. The V and J ends lost 0 bases and 4 bases respectively, with 9 bases between them. The CDR3 DNA sequence: TGTGCCATCAGTGAGTCGGCCCGAGGTAATGAAAAACTGTTTTTT. This translates into CAISESARGNEKLFF.

The V call is TRBV4-1, the J call TRBJ1-6; 10 bases match TRBD1. J lost 10 bases, V lost 1 base, and 7 bases had no gene match. Germline V gene data show CDR1 as MGHRA and CDR2 as YSYEKL. This CDR3 is 16 amino acids long. In DNA form, the CDR3 reads TGCGCCAGCAGCCAAGCCCCGGGACAGGGGTCATCACCCCTCCACTTT. Its protein product is CASSQAPGQGSSPLHF.

This clone appeared once. J is TRBJ1-1 and V is TRBV7-2; D is undetermined. This CDR3 comprises 16 residues. Trimming removed 1 base at V and 0 bases at J, with 12 bases between. The germline V gene has CDR1 SGHTA and CDR2 FQGNSA. The CDR3 sequence is CASSLVGGVVNTEAFF. The CDR3 bases are TGTGCCAGCAGCTTAGTAGGAGGAGTAGTGAACACTGAAGCTTTCTTT.

The chain recombines TRBV20-1 with TRBJ2-5; TRBD1 aligns across 7 bases. Trimming cost V 3 bases and J 1 base; bases outside gene matches: 8. Germline V gene sequence: CDR1 DFQATT, CDR2 SNEGSKA (reference sequence). The CDR3 contains 15 residues. The CDR3 bases are TGCAGTGCTAGTGACCCGAGGGGGCGCCAAGAGACCCAGTACTTC. Translation gives CSASDPRGRQETQYF.

The rearrangement uses TRBV7-2 and TRBJ1-2, with 8 nucleotides matching TRBD1. The CDR3 is made up of 15 amino acids. CDR1 SGHTA and CDR2 FQGNSA come from the germline V gene. The V gene end was trimmed by 6 bases and the J gene end by 7 bases; junction bases not matched to a gene: 13. This chain's CDR3 is CASSPSQGAGGGYTF. CDR3 sequence (DNA): TGTGCCAGCAGTCCCAGCCAGGGGGCAGGAGGTGGCTACACCTTC.

This sequence joins TRBV7-6 and TRBJ2-7; TRBD1 matches 9 bases. V gave up 5 bases and J gave up 4 bases; unmatched junction bases: 9. Germline V lookup: CDR1 SGHVS, CDR2 FNYEAQ. The CDR3 has 15 amino acids. The CDR3 nucleotides read TGTGCCAGCAGCCCATTGACAGGGGGGAGTTACGAGCAGTACTTC. It encodes CASSPLTGGSYEQYF.

The CDR3 DNA reads TGTGCCATCAGTCTGACAGAGAGCTCCTACGAGCAGTACTTC. It translates to CAISLTESSYEQYF. The chain carries TRBV10-3 and TRBJ2-7; weak D call: TRBD1 (5 bases). CDR3 length: 14 residues. Trimming removed 5 bases from V and 0 bases from J, with 11 bases in between. Germline V gives CDR1 ENHRY, CDR2 SYGVKD.

V and J are TRBV12-3 or TRBV12-4 and TRBJ1-1, with 9 bases matching TRBD1. The CDR3 covers 13 residues. Germline trimming cut 6 bases from V and 6 bases from J; bases unmatched to any gene: 5. This chain's CDR3 is CASSPRQGAEAFF. The CDR3 DNA sequence: TGTGCCAGCAGCCCAAGACAGGGGGCTGAAGCTTTCTTT.

The chain carries TRBV5-8 and TRBJ2-7; tentatively, D is TRBD1 (6 bases). The CDR3 spans 12 residues. Germline-derived CDR1 and CDR2 are SGHTS and YDEGEE. Trimming shortened V by 3 bases and J by 6 bases, and 10 bases separated the two germline ends. Here the CDR3 DNA reads TGTGCCAGCAGCTGGGACACCTCCGAGCAGTACGTC. This codes for CASSWDTSEQYV.

This chain uses TRBV11-2 with TRBJ2-7; D is possibly TRBD2 (5 bases). The CDR3 spans 13 residues. The germline V and J ends were trimmed by 1 base and 6 bases, with 10 bases remaining between them. Germline V gives CDR1 SGHAT, CDR2 FQNNGV. As DNA, the CDR3 is TGTGCCAGCAGCTTAGGCGAGGGCCTCGAGCAGTACGTC. Translating gives CASSLGEGLEQYV.

The genes are TRBV28 and TRBJ1-2; a possible D gene is TRBD1 (5 bases). CDR1 and CDR2 (germline): MDHEN, SYDVKM. The CDR3 is 13 residues long. The V gene lost 7 bases and the J gene lost 1 base, with 10 bases spanning the gap. The CDR3 loop reads CASTAGFNYGYTF. DNA for the CDR3: TGTGCCAGCACCGCAGGGTTTAACTATGGCTACACCTTC.

The chain recombines TRBV25-1 with TRBJ1-2; D is undetermined. The CDR3 has 15 amino acids. With 1 base removed from V and 6 bases from J, the gap between germline ends came to 15 bases. Germline V gene data show CDR1 as MGHDK and CDR2 as SYGVNS. The CDR3, as DNA: TGTGCCAGCAGTGAATTAGTCTCAGGCAACGATGGCTACACCTTC. Encoded protein: CASSELVSGNDGYTF.

The chain is built from TRBV24-1 and TRBJ1-5; 8 nucleotides match TRBD1. The CDR3 has 14 residues. V shed 2 bases, J shed 6 bases, and the junction held 2 bases outside the gene matches. Germline lookup yields CDR1 KGHDR and CDR2 SFDVKD. The CDR3 region is CATSDWTGIQPQHF. CDR3 nucleotides: TGTGCCACCAGTGATTGGACAGGGATTCAGCCCCAGCATTTT.

The chain carries TRBV13 and TRBJ1-2, with no clear D. The CDR3 extends over 14 amino acids. The germline gives CDR1 PRHDT, CDR2 FYEKMQ (reference sequence). With 6 bases removed from V and 4 bases from J, the gap between germline ends came to 15 bases. CDR3 sequence reads: CASRMEGPLYGYTF. The CDR3 DNA sequence: TGTGCCAGCAGAATGGAGGGCCCACTCTATGGCTACACCTTC.

This chain joins TRBV5-1 and TRBJ2-1, with 7 bases identical to TRBD1. The CDR3 runs to 14 residues. V shed 3 bases, J shed 4 bases, and the junction held 4 bases outside the gene matches. The germline CDR1 and CDR2 sequences are SGHRS and YFSETQ. The CDR3 DNA reads as TGCGCCAGCAGCTCCTCACAGGGGTACAATGAGCAGTTCTTC. This encodes CASSSSQGYNEQFF.

The V gene is TRBV5-5, the J gene TRBJ1-2, with D possibly matching TRBD1 (6 bases). This CDR3 region has 17 residues. V was cut by 1 base and J by 2 bases, with 18 bases left in between. Germline CDR1 SGHKS, CDR2 YYEKEE (reference sequence). The CDR3 region is CASSLPLRQDRNYGYTF. CDR3 in DNA: TGTGCCAGCAGCTTGCCCCTTAGACAGGACCGAAACTATGGCTACACCTTC.

The rearrangement uses TRBV7-2 and TRBJ2-7, with 7 bases that match TRBD2. CDR3 length: 14 residues. V shed 3 bases, J shed 2 bases, and the junction held 4 bases outside the gene matches. Germline loops: CDR1 SGHTA, CDR2 FQGNSA. CDR3 sequence (DNA): TGTGCCAGCAGCTTGGGGGGGGTTGCCTACGAGCAGTACTTC. It translates to CASSLGGVAYEQYF.

In its sample, this clone was seen once. DNA for the CDR3: TGTGCCAGCAGCGTGGGGAGCGGGGGAGGCACCGGGGAGCTGTTTTTT. Translation gives CASSVGSGGGTGELFF. This rearrangement joins TRBV9 to TRBJ2-2; TRBD2 aligns across 8 bases. Germline loops: CDR1 SGDLS, CDR2 YYNGEE. The CDR3 extends over 16 amino acids. The ends lost 2 bases at V and 4 bases at J; junction bases unmatched: 7.

This clone has only one observation. J is TRBJ2-5 and V is TRBV3-1 (or the pseudogene TRBV3-2); TRBD2 is a possible D gene (5 bases). The V gene's germline CDR1 is LGHDT and CDR2 YNNKEL (reference sequence). V shed 3 bases and J shed 5 bases, with 22 bases lying between them. The CDR3 covers 17 residues. The CDR3 DNA sequence: TGTGCCAGCAGCCAGCTACGGAGTCCGGGGATTTTGGAGACCCAGTACTTC. This gives the protein CASSQLRSPGILETQYF.

The chain couples TRBV10-1 to TRBJ2-7; D not certain. CDR1 WNHNN and CDR2 SYGVQD come from the germline V gene (reference sequence). CDR3 length equals 14 residues. Deletions cut 3 bases from V and 0 bases from J, with 9 bases between. The CDR3 nucleotides are TGCGCCAGCAGTGATCAACACCTCTCCTACGAGCAGTACTTC. Its translation is CASSDQHLSYEQYF.

The chain uses TRBV11-3 and TRBJ2-5; 7 positions agree with TRBD1. The junction had 4 bases not matched to a gene; V was cut back by 6 bases and J by 0 bases. This CDR3 has 14 amino acids. Germline CDR1 SGHNT, CDR2 YENEEA. The CDR3 DNA sequence: TGTGCCAGCAGTGGCAGGGGGTACCAAGAGACCCAGTACTTC. Its protein is CASSGRGYQETQYF.

This chain links TRBV6-5 with TRBJ2-7; 10 bases agree with TRBD2. This CDR3 has 15 amino acids. CDR1 MNHEY and CDR2 SVGAGI come from the germline V gene. V lost 6 bases to trimming and J lost 6 bases; unmatched junction nucleotides: 11. CDR3 region: CASRPTFSGRFEQYV. CDR3 coding DNA: TGTGCCAGCAGGCCAACCTTTAGCGGGAGGTTCGAGCAGTACGTC.

The chain is built from TRBV4-3 and TRBJ1-3; D may be TRBD1 (6 bases). With 1 base removed from V and 6 bases from J, the gap between germline ends came to 16 bases. Germline assignment: CDR1 LGHNA and CDR2 YSLEER. The CDR3 is 16 residues long. The CDR3 DNA reads as TGCGCCAGCAGCCAAGGGTGGGGGCGCAGTATAAACACCATATATTTT. Amino acids: CASSQGWGRSINTIYF.

V and J are TRBV19 and TRBJ1-5, with a weak D call TRBD1 (5 bases). The CDR3 loop spans 16 amino acids. The V gene lost 6 bases and the J gene lost 0 bases, with 15 bases spanning the gap. The germline V gene encodes CDR1 LNHDA and CDR2 SQIVND (reference sequence). CDR3 sequence reads: CASRGVRQNSNQPQHF. The CDR3 DNA reads as TGTGCCAGTAGAGGGGTACGCCAGAATAGCAATCAGCCCCAGCATTTT.

In its sample, this clone was seen a few times. The chain has TRBV7-9 and TRBJ1-3, with 7 nucleotides matching TRBD1. Per germline, CDR1 SEHNR and CDR2 FQNEAQ (reference sequence). V lost 5 bases and J lost 0; bases outside the gene matches: 1. The CDR3 runs 14 residues. CDR3 sequence: CASSHRGSGNTIYF. The DNA for the CDR3 is TGTGCCAGCAGCCACAGGGGCTCTGGAAACACCATATATTTT.

The gene calls are TRBV11-3 and TRBJ2-1; 13 nucleotides line up with TRBD2. The germline gives CDR1 SGHNT, CDR2 YENEEA. CDR3 size: 17 residues. With 5 bases clipped from V and 8 bases from J, the junction kept 12 bases outside the gene matches. CDR3 sequence reads: CASSKRLAGGSFDEQFF. CDR3 bases: TGTGCCAGCAGCAAGCGACTAGCGGGAGGATCCTTCGATGAGCAGTTCTTC.

This clone was detected a few times. V is TRBV7-2 and J is TRBJ2-3; 10 bases map to TRBD2. Trimming removed 5 bases from V and 8 bases from J; junction bases left unmatched: 13. The germline V gene has CDR1 SGHTA and CDR2 FQGNSA. The CDR3 contains 16 residues. The CDR3 spells CASSPRSSGGGATQYF. The CDR3 DNA follows: TGTGCCAGCAGCCCCCGGTCTAGCGGGGGAGGGGCTACGCAGTATTTT.